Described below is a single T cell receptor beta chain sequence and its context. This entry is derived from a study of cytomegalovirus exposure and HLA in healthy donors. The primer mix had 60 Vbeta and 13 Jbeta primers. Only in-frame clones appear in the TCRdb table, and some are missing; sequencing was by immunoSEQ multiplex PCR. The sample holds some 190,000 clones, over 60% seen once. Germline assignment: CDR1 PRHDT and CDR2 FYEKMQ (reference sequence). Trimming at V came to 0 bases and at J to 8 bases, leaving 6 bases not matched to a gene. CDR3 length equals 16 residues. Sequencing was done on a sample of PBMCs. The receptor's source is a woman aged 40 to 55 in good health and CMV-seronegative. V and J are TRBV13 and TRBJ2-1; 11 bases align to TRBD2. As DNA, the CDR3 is TGTGCCAGCAGCTTAGGCCTAGCGGGAGGCTGGTATGAGCAGTTCTTC. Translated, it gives CASSLGLAGGWYEQFF.